These 5 T cell receptor beta chains were sequenced from one sample in a study of T cell responses to AZD1222 COVID-19 vaccine. TCRdb's copy holds only in-frame clones and misses some; the assay was immunoSEQ multiplex PCR. The sample lists approximately 150,000 clones, more than 75% occurring once. Sequencing was performed on peripheral blood, taken 28 days after the second AZD1222 dose. These receptor sequences come from an adult who received the AZD1222 COVID-19 vaccine.

This sequence joins TRBV2 and TRBJ1-1; TRBD1 might be the D (5 bases). The germline CDR1 and CDR2 sequences are SNHLY and FYNNEI. V was pared by 8 bases and J by 5 bases, with 15 bases between. The length of the CDR3 is 13 residues. CDR3 coding DNA: TGTGCCAGCGAGGGCACCTGGGGGACTGAAGCTTTCTTT. It is translated as CASEGTWGTEAFF.

This sequence joins TRBV7-3 and TRBJ2-1; D is possibly TRBD2 (5 bases). CDR1 is SGHTA and CDR2 is FQGTGA in the germline V gene. Trimming pared 1 base from V and 5 bases from J, leaving 9 bases between. CDR3 length: 14 amino acids. As DNA, the CDR3 is TGTGCCAGCAGCTTAAGTTCGGGGAACAATGAGCAGTTCTTC. Residues: CASSLSSGNNEQFF.

The J gene is TRBJ1-1, the V gene TRBV6-5, with D possibly matching TRBD1 (5 bases). V lost 6 bases and J 4 bases, leaving 12 bases between the germline ends. This CDR3 is built from 13 residues. Looked up from germline, CDR1 is MNHEY and CDR2 is SVGAGI. This chain's CDR3 is CASSSEGSTEAFF. CDR3 DNA: TGTGCCAGCAGCTCGGAGGGGAGCACTGAAGCTTTCTTT.

The rearrangement joins TRBV9 to TRBJ2-7; 7 bases agree with TRBD1. The CDR3 length is 13 residues. Trimming at V came to 2 bases and at J to 6 bases, leaving 5 bases not matched to a gene. The germline gives CDR1 SGDLS, CDR2 YYNGEE. The CDR3 spells CASSVQGEREQYF. CDR3 nucleotides: TGTGCCAGCAGCGTTCAGGGGGAGCGCGAGCAGTACTTC.

The rearrangement uses TRBV5-5 and TRBJ1-2, with D perhaps matching TRBD1 (5 bases). The ends were cut back, 1 base at V and 4 bases at J, with 17 bases in the middle. Germline V gene sequence: CDR1 SGHKS, CDR2 YYEKEE (reference sequence). CDR3 size: 16 residues. The CDR3 here is CASSLTSTGVLYGYTF. As DNA, the CDR3 is TGTGCCAGCAGCTTGACCTCCACAGGAGTACTCTATGGCTACACCTTC. Variable domain in full (rest from reference TRBV5-5 and TRBJ1-2): DAGVTQSPTHLIKTRGQQVTLRCSPISGHKSVSWYQQVLGQGPQFIFQYYEKEERGRGNFPDRFSARQFPNYSSELNVNALLLGDSALYLCASSLTSTGVLYGYTFGSGTRLTVV.